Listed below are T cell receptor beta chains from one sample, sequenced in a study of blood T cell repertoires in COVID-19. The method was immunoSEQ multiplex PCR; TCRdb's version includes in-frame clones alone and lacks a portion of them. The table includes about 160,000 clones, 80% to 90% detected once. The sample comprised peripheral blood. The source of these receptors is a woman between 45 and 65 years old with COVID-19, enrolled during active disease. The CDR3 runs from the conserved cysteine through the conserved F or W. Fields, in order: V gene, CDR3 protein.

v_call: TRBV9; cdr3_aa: CASSADRGLVDEQYF
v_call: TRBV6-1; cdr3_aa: CASSDPRERSGANVLTF
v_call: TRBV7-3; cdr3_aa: CASSPRSGELFF
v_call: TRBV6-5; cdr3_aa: CASRRDNSYEQYF
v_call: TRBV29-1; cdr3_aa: CSVEGQSPGELFF
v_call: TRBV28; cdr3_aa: CASSASGTGKWSNYGYTF
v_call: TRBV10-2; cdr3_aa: CASRAGTLTYEQYF
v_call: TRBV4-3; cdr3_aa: CASSQDSGATYEQYF
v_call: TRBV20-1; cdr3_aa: CSAGTFYEQYF
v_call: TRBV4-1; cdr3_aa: CASSPASAFRDTQYF
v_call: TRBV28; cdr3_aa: CASSETSPSSYEQYF
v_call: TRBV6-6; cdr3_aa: CASSTGGTEAFF
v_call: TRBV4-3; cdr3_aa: CASSQDVRTVQETQYF
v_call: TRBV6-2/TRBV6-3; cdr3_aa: CASSASGTGMNTEAFF
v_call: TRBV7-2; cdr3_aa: CASSFRGGAYEQYF
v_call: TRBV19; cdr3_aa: CASSRDRPEEKLFF
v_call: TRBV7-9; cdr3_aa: CASSRLAGDTGELFF
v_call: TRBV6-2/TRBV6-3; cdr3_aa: CASSDSLSGGGYEQYF
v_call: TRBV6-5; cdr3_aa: CASRVGQGNEKLFF
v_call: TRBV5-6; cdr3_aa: CASSGRDRGYEKLFF
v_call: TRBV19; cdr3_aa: CATEAGYSNQPQHF
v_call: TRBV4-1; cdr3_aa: CASSQEPTGSYGYTF
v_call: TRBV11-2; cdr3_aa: CASSTRQGSDTQYF
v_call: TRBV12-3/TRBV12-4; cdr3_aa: CASSFWGEQPQHF
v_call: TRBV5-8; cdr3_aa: CASSLGTSTFPSNQPQHF
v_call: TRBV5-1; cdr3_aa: CASSLDTSGGWNEQFF
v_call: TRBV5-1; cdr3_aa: CASSPAPWPNNEQFF
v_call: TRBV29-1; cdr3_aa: CSVEGQTNTGELFF
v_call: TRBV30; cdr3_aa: CAWRGTGGMNTEAFF
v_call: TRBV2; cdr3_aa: CASSEFEAANNSPLHF
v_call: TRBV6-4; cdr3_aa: CASSPGTSGIGGELFF
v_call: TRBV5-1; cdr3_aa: CASSDRQDSTDTQYF
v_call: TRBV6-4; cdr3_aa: CASSVTETDTQYF
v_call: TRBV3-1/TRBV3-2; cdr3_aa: CASSQDRGFGEQFF
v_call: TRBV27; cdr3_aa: CASSSMGARLYGYTF
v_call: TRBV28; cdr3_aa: CASKNQGEGANVLTF
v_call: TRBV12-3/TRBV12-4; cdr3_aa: CASRGDWYYGYTF
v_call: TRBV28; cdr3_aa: CASSRQASSYNEQFF
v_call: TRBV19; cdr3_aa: CASSSGTGGVEQYF
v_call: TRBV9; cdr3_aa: CASSVVSGSTDTQYF
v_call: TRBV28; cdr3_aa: CASSHFRTETLGGYTF
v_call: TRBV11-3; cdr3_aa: CASSVDSLTSETQYF
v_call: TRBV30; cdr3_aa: CAWRLAGALYEQYF
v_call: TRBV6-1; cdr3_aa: CASSEGATGRTEAFF
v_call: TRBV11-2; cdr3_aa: CASREPGQGYEQYF
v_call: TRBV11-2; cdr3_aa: CASSSLRDSSYEQYF